This record concerns one T cell receptor (beta chain) sequence. Its antigen remains unknown. The data were produced by immunoSEQ multiplex PCR, yet TCRdb's version contains in-frame clones alone and is incomplete. The sample has about 76,000 clones, over 75% seen once. V dropped 6 bases and J dropped 5; count of bases not matched to a gene: 9. This CDR3 is built from 14 residues. In germline, CDR1 is SGHTA, CDR2 FQGNSA. The data were taken from a study of OX40 agonist ivuxolimab in advanced cancers. Overall study results and limits: With doses of 0.1 to 3.0 mg/kg, CD4+ and CD8+ blood T cells had undergone clonal expansion by week 6.

The TCR comes from an adult with an advanced solid tumor such as melanoma, head and neck, liver or kidney cancer. The chain recombines TRBV7-2 with TRBJ2-5; TRBD2 matches 7 bases. The starting material was CD4+ or CD8+ T cells sorted from blood, obtained in a trial of the OX40 agonist ivuxolimab. CDR3 nucleotides: TGTGCCAGCAGTCCGGCCGCGGGAGTGGAGACCCAGTACTTC. Encoded protein: CASSPAAGVETQYF.